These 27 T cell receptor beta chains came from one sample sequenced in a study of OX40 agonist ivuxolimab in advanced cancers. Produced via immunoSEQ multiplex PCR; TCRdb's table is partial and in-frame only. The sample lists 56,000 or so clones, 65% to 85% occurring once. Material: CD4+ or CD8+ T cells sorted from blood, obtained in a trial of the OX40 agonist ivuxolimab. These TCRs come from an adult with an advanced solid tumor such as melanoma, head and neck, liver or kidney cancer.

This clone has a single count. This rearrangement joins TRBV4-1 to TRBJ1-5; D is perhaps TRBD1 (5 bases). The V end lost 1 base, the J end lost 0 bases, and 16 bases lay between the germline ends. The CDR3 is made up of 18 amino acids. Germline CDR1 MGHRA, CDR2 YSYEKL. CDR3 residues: CASSQGRVLRDSNQPQHF. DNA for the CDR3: TGCGCCAGCAGCCAAGGCAGGGTATTGCGGGATAGCAATCAGCCCCAGCATTTT.

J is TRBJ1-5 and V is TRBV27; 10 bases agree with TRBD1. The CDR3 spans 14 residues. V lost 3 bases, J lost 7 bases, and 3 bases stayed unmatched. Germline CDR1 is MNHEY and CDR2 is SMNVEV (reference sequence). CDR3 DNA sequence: TGTGCCAGCAGTTTTGGGACAGGGGACCAGCCCCAGCATTTT. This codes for CASSFGTGDQPQHF.

CDR3 loop: CATSRDAGQGKRTQYF. Here the CDR3 DNA reads TGTGCCACCAGCAGAGATGCGGGACAGGGGAAGCGGACCCAGTACTTC. This chain links TRBV15 with TRBJ2-5, with TRBD1 matching over 10 bases. CDR1 and CDR2 (germline): LNHNV, YYDKDF (reference sequence). The CDR3 runs to 16 residues. J lost 7 bases, V lost 0 bases, and 8 bases had no gene match. The full variable domain, completed using reference TRBV15 and TRBJ2-5, is DAMVIQNPRYQVTQFGKPVTLSCSQTLNHNVMYWYQQKSSQAPKLLFHYYDKDFNNEADTPDNFQSRRPNTSFCFLDIRSPGLGDTAMYLCATSRDAGQGKRTQYFGPGTRLLVL.

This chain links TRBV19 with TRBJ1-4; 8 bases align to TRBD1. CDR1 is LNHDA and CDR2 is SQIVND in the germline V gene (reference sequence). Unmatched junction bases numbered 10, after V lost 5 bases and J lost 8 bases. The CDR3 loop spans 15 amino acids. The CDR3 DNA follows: TGTGCCAGTAGTCCATCCCGGACAGGGCGGGAAAAACTGTTTTTT. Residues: CASSPSRTGREKLFF.

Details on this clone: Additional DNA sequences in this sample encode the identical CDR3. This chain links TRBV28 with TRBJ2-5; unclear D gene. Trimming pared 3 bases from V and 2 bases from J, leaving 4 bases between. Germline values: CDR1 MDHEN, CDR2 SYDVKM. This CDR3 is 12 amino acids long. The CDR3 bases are TGTGCCAGCAGTTTGGTACAAGAGACCCAGTACTTC. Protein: CASSLVQETQYF.

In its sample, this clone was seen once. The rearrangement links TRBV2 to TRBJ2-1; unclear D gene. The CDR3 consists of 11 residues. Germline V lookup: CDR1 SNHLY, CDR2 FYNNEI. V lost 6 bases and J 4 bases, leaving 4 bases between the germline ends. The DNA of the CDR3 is TGTGCCAGCAGCAAGTACAATGAGCAGTTCTTC. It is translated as CASSKYNEQFF.

The CDR3 loop is CAWSSGANGETQYF. In DNA, the CDR3 is TGTGCCTGGAGTTCGGGGGCTAACGGAGAGACCCAGTACTTC. The chain carries TRBV30 and TRBJ2-5; TRBD1 or TRBD2 may be the D gene (6 bases each). The CDR3 runs 14 residues. From germline, CDR1 is GTSNPN and CDR2 SVGIG (reference sequence). V dropped 2 bases and J dropped 4 bases, with 14 bases sitting between them.

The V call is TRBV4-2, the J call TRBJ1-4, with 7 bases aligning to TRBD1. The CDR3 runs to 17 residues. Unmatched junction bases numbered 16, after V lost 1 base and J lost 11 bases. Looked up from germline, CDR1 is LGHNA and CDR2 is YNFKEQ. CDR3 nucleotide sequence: TGTGCCAGCAGCCAAGGACAGGGTCCGGAGATTCTGGAGAAACTGTTTTTT. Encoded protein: CASSQGQGPEILEKLFF.

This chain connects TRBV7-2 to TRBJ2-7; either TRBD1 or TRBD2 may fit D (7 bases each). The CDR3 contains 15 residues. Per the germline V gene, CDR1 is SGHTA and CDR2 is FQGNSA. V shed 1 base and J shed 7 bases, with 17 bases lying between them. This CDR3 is CASSLESGGLMEQYF. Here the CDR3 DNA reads TGTGCCAGCAGCTTAGAATCAGGGGGACTAATGGAGCAGTACTTC.

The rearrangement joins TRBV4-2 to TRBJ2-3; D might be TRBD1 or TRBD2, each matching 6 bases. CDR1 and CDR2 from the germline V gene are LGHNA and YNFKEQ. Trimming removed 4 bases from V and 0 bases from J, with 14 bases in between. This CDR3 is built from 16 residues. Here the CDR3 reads CASSPEGGRSTDTQYF. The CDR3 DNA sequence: TGTGCCAGCAGCCCTGAAGGGGGGCGGAGCACAGATACGCAGTATTTT.

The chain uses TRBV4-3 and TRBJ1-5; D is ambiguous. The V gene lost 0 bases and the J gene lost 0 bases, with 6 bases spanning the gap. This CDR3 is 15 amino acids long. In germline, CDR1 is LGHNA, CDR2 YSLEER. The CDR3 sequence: CASSQEIYSNQPQHF. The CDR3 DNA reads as TGCGCCAGCAGCCAAGAGATTTATAGCAATCAGCCCCAGCATTTT.

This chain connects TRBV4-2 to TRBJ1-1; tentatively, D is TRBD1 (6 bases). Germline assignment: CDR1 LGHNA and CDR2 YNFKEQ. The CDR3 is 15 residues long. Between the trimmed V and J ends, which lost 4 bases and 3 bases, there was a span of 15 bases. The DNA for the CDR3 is TGTGCCAGCAGCCCGTCCAACAGGGTACACACTGAAGCTTTCTTT. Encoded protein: CASSPSNRVHTEAFF.

The CDR3 DNA reads TGTGCCACCAGCAGAGACAGGGCGCGCACAGATACGCAGTATTTT. Translated: CATSRDRARTDTQYF. V gene TRBV15 combines with J gene TRBJ2-3; maybe TRBD1 (5 bases). The CDR3 is made up of 15 amino acids. Per germline, CDR1 LNHNV and CDR2 YYDKDF (reference sequence). The V gene lost 0 bases and the J gene lost 1 base, with 8 bases spanning the gap.

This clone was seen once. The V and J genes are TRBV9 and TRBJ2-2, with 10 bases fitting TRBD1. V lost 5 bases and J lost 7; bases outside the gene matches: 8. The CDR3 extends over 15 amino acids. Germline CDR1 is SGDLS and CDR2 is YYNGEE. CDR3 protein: CASRSGTGAVGELFF. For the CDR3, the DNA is TGTGCCAGCAGGTCCGGGACAGGGGCGGTCGGGGAGCTGTTTTTT.

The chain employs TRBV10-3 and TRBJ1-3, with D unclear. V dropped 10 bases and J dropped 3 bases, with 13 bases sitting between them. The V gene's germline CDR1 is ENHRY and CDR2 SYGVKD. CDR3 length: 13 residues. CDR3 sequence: CATLENGGNTIYF. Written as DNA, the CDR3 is TGTGCCACCCTGGAAAATGGTGGAAACACCATATATTTT.

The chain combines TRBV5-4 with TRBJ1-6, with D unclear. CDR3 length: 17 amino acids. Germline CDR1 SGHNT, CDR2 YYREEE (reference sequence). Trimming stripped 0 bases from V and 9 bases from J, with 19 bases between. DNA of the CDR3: TGTGCCAGCAGCTTGGGTGTGTCCGGGGAAGCGGGTTCACCCCTCCACTTT. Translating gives CASSLGVSGEAGSPLHF.

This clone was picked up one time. Here the CDR3 DNA reads TGTGCCAGCAGCCCCTGGGGACAGGGGGAAAAAGAGCAGTACTTC. Amino acid sequence: CASSPWGQGEKEQYF. This chain uses TRBV11-2 with TRBJ2-7; 11 nucleotides match TRBD1. This CDR3 is built from 15 residues. The germline V gene has CDR1 SGHAT and CDR2 FQNNGV. Germline trimming cut 5 bases from V and 7 bases from J; bases unmatched to any gene: 10.

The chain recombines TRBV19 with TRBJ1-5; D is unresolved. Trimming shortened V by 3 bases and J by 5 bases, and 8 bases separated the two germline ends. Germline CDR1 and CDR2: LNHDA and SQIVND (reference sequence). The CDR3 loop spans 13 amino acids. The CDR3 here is CASSITLDQPQHF. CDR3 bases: TGTGCCAGTAGTATCACCTTGGATCAGCCCCAGCATTTT.

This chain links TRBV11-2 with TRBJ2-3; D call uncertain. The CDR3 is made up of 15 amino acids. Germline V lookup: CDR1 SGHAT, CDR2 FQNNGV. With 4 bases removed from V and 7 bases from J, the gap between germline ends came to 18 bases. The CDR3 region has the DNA TGTGCCAGCAGCTCCCTGGGCGTGACTTTGCATACGCAGTATTTT. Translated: CASSSLGVTLHTQYF.

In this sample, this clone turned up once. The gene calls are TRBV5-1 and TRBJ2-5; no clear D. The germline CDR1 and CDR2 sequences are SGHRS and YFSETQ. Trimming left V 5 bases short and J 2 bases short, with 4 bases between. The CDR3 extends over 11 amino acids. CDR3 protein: CASRNQETQYF. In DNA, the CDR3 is TGCGCCAGCAGGAATCAAGAGACCCAGTACTTC.

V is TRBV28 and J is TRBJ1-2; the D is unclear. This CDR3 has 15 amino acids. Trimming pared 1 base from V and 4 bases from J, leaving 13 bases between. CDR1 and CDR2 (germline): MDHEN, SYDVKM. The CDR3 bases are TGTGCCAGCAGTTTATTCGGGCAGGACTCCTATGGCTACACCTTC. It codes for CASSLFGQDSYGYTF.

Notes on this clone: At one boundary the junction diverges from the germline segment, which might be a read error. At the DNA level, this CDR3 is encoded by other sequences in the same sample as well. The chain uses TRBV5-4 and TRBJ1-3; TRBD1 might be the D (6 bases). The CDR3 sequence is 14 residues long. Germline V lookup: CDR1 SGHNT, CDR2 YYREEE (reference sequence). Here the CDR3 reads CASSLGGSGNTIYF. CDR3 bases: TGCGCCAGCAGCCTAGGGGGAAGTGGAAACACCATATATTTT.

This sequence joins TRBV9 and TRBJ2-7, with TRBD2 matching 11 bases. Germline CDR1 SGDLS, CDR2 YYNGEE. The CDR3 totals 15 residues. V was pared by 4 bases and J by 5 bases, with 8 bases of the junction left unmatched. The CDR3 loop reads CASSYAGTSGHEQYF. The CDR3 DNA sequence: TGTGCCAGCAGCTACGCCGGGACTAGCGGCCACGAGCAGTACTTC.

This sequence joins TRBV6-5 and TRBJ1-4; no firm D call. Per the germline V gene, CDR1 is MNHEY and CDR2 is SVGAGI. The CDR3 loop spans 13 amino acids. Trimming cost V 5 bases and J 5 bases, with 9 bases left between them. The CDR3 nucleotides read TGTGCCAGCAGTGGGTGGCTGAATGAAAAACTGTTTTTT. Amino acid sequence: CASSGWLNEKLFF.

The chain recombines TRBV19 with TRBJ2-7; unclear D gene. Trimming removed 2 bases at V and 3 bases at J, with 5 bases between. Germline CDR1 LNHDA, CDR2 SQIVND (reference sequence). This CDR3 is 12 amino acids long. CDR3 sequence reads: CASSINSYEQYF. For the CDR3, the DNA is TGTGCCAGTAGTATAAACAGCTACGAGCAGTACTTC. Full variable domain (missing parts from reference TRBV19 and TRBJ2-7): DGGITQSPKYLFRKEGQNVTLSCEQNLNHDAMYWYRQDPGQGLRLIYYSQIVNDFQKGDIAEGYSVSREKKESFPLTVTSAQKNPTAFYLCASSINSYEQYFGPGTRLTVT.

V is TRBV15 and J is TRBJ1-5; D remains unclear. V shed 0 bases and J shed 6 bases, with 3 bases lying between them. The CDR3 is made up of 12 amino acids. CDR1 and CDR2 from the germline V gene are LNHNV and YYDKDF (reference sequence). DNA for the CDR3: TGTGCCACCAGCAGAGAGGCTCAGCCCCAGCATTTT. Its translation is CATSREAQPQHF.

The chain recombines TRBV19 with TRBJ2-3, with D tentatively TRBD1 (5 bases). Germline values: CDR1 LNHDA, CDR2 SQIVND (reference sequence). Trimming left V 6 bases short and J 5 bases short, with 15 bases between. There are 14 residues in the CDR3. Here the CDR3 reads CASSWGSAEDTQYF. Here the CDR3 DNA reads TGTGCCAGTAGCTGGGGCTCTGCGGAAGATACGCAGTATTTT.